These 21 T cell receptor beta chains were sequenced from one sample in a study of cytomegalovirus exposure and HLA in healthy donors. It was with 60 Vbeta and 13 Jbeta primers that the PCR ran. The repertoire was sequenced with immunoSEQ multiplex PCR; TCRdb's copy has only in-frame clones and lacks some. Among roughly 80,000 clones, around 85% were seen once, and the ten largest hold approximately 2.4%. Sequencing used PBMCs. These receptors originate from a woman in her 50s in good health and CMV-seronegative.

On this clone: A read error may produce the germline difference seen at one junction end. The chain's CDR3 is CASRTGTGDHF. The DNA of the CDR3 is TGTGCCAGCAGAACCGGGACAGGGGACCACTTC. V and J are TRBV6-1 and TRBJ2-7, with 10 positions matching TRBD1. This CDR3 comprises 11 residues. The germline V gene encodes CDR1 MNHNS and CDR2 SASEGT.

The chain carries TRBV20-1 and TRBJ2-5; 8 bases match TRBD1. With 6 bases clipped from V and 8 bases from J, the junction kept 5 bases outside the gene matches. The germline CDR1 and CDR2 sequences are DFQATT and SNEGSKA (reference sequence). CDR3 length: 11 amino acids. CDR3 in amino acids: CSARQGSTQYF. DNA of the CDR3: TGCAGTGCGAGACAGGGGAGCACCCAGTACTTC.

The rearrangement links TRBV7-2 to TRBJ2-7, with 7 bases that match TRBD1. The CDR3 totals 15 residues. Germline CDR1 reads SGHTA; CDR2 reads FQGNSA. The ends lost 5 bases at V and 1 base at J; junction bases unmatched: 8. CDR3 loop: CASSLERGPSYEQYF. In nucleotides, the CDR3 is TGTGCCAGCAGCCTAGAGAGGGGGCCGTCCTACGAGCAGTACTTC.

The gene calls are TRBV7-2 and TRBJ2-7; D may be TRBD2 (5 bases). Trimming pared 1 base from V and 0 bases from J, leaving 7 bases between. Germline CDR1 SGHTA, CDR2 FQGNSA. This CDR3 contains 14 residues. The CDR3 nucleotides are TGTGCCAGCAGCTTAGAAGGACTCTCCTACGAGCAGTACTTC. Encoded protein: CASSLEGLSYEQYF. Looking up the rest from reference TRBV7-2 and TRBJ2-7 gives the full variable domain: GAGVSQSPSNKVTEKGKDVELRCDPISGHTALYWYRQSLGQGLEFLIYFQGNSAPDKSGLPSDRFSAERTGGSVSTLTIQRTQQEDSAVYLCASSLEGLSYEQYFGPGTRLTVT.

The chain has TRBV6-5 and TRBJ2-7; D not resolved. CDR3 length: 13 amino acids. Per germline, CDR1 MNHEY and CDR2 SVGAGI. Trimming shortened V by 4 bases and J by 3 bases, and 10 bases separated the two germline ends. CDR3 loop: CASSSNLNYEQYF. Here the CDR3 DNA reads TGTGCCAGCAGTTCCAACTTGAACTACGAGCAGTACTTC.

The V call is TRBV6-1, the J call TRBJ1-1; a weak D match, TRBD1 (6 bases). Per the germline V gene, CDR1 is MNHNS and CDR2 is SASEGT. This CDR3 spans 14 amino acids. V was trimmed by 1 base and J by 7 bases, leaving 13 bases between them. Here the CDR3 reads CASSEGGTNFEAFF. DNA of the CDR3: TGTGCCAGCAGTGAAGGGGGGACAAATTTTGAAGCTTTCTTT.

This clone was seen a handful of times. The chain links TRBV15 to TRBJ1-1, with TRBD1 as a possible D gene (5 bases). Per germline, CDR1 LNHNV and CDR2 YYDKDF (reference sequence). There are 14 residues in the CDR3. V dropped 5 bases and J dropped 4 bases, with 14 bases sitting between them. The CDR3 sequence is CATSLGGGSTEAFF. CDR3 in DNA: TGTGCCACCAGCCTGGGGGGTGGATCCACTGAAGCTTTCTTT. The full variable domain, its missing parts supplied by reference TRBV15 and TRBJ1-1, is DAMVIQNPRYQVTQFGKPVTLSCSQTLNHNVMYWYQQKSSQAPKLLFHYYDKDFNNEADTPDNFQSRRPNTSFCFLDIRSPGLGDTAMYLCATSLGGGSTEAFFGQGTRLTVV.

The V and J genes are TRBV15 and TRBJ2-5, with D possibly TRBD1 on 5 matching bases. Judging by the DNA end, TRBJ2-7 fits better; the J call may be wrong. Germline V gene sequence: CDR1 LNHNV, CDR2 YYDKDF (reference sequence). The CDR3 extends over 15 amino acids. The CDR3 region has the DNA TGTGCCACCGCGCGACGTCAGGGCGGTTCCTACGAGCAGTACTTC. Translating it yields CATARRQGGSYEQYF.

The CDR3 region is CAISGGGQGNEQFF. The CDR3 bases are TGTGCCATCAGTGGGGGGGGCCAAGGGAATGAGCAGTTCTTC. The J gene is TRBJ2-1, the V gene TRBV10-3; a possible D gene is TRBD2 (7 bases). Germline CDR1 reads ENHRY; CDR2 reads SYGVKD. V lost 4 bases to trimming and J lost 7 bases, with 14 bases between them. The CDR3 totals 14 residues.

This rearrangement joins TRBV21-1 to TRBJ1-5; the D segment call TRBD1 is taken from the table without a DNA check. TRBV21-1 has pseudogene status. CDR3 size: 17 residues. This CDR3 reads CASSTPTGNKESQPQHF. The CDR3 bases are TGTGCCAGCAGCACGCCGACAGGGAACAAGGAGAGTCAGCCCCAGCATTTT.

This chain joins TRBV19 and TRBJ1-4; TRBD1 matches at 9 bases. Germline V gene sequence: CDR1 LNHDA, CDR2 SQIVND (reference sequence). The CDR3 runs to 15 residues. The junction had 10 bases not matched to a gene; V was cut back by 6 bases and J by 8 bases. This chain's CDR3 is CASRNKQGAGEKLFF. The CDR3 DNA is TGTGCCAGTAGGAACAAACAGGGGGCTGGAGAAAAACTGTTTTTT.

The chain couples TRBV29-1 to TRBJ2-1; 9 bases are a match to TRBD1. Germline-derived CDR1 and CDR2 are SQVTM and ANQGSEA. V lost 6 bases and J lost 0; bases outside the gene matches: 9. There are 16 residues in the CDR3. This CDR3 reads CSVGRGQGSSYNEQFF. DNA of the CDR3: TGCAGCGTAGGCCGGGGACAGGGAAGCTCCTACAATGAGCAGTTCTTC.

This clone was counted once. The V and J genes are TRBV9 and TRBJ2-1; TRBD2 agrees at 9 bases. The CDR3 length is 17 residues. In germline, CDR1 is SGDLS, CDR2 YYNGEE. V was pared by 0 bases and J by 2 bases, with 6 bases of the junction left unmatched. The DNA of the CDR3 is TGTGCCAGCAGCGTAGAACCTAGCGGGAAGACCTACAATGAGCAGTTCTTC. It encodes CASSVEPSGKTYNEQFF. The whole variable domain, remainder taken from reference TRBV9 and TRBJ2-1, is DSGVTQTPKHLITATGQRVTLRCSPRSGDLSVYWYQQSLDQGLQFLIQYYNGEERAKGNILERFSAQQFPDLHSELNLSSLELGDSALYFCASSVEPSGKTYNEQFFGPGTRLTVL.

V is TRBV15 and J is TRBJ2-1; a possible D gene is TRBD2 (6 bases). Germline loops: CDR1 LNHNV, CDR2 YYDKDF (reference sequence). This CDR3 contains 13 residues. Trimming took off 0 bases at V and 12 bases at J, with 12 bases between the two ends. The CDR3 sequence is CATSREGRDLQFF. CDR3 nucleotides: TGTGCCACCAGCAGAGAGGGCAGGGACTTGCAGTTCTTC.

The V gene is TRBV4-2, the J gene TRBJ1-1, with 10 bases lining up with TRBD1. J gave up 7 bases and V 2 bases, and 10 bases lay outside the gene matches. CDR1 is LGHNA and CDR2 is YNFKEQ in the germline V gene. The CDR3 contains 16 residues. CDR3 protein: CASSQRRTGGRIEAFF. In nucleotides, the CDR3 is TGTGCCAGCAGCCAACGCCGGACAGGGGGTAGAATTGAAGCTTTCTTT.

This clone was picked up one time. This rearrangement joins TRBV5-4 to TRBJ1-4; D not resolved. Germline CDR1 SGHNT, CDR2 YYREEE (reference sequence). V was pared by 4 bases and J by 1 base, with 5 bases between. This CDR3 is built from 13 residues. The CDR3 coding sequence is TGTGCCAGCAGCATCCAAACTAATGAAAAACTGTTTTTT. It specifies CASSIQTNEKLFF.

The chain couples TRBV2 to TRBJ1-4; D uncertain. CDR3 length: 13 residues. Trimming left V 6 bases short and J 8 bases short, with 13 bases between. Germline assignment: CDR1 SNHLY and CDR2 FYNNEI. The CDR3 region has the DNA TGTGCCAGCAGGAATATTGAGGGCGAAAAACTGTTTTTT. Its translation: CASRNIEGEKLFF.

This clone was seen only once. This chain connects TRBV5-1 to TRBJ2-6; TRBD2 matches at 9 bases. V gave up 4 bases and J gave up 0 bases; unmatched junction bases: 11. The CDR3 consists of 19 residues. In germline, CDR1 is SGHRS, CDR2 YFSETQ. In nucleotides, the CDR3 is TGCGCCAGCAGCAATAAGGCGGGAGGGCCTGACTCTGGGGCCAACGTCCTGACTTTC. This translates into CASSNKAGGPDSGANVLTF. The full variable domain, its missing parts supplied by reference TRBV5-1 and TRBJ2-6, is KAGVTQTPRYLIKTRGQQVTLSCSPISGHRSVSWYQQTPGQGLQFLFEYFSETQRNKGNFPGRFSGRQFSNSRSEMNVSTLELGDSALYLCASSNKAGGPDSGANVLTFGAGSRLTVL.

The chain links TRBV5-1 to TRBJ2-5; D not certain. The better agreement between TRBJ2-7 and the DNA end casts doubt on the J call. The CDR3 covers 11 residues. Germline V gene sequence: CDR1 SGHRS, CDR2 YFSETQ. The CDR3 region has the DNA TGCGCCAGCAGCTCTTCCTACGAGCAGTACTTC. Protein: CASSSSYEQYF.

In DNA, the CDR3 is TGTGCCATCAGTGAAGAGCGGGGGGGCAGTGAGCAGTTCTTC. Encoded protein: CAISEERGGSEQFF. The chain is built from TRBV10-3 and TRBJ2-1; 10 nucleotides line up with TRBD2. This CDR3 is 14 amino acids long. Per germline, CDR1 ENHRY and CDR2 SYGVKD. The junction had 5 bases not matched to a gene; V was cut back by 3 bases and J by 9 bases.

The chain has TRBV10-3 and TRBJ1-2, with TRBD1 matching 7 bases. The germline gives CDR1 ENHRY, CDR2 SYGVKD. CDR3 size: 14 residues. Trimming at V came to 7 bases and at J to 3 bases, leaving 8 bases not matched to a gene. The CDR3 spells CAITPLTGYYGYTF. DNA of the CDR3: TGTGCCATCACCCCTCTGACAGGGTACTATGGCTACACCTTC.